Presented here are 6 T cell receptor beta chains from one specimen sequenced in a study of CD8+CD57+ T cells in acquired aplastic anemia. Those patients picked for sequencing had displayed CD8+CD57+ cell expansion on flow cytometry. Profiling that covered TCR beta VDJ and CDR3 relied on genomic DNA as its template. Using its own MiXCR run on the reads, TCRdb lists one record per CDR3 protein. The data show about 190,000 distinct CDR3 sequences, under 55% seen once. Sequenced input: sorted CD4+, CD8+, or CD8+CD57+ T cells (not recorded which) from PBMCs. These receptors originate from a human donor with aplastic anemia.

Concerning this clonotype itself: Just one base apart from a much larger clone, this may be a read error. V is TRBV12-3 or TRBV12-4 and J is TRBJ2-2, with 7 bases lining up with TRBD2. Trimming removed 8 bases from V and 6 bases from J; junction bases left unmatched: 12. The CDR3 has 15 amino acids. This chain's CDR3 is CASRLDGRTSGELFF. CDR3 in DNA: TGTGCCAGCCGACTGGACGGGAGGACGTCCGGGGAGCTGTTTTTT.

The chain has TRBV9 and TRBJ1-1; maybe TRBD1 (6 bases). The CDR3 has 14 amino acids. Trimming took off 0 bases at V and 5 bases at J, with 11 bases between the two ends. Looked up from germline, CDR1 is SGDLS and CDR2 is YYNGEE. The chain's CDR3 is CASSVGPDRTEAFF. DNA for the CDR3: TGTGCCAGCAGCGTAGGCCCGGACAGAACTGAAGCTTTCTTT.

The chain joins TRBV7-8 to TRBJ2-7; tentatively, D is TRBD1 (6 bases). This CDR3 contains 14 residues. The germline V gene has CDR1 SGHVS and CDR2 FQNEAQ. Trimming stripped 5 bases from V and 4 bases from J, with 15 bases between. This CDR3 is CASSPSDRQYEQYF. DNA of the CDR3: TGTGCCAGCAGCCCCTCGGACAGACAATACGAGCAGTACTTC.

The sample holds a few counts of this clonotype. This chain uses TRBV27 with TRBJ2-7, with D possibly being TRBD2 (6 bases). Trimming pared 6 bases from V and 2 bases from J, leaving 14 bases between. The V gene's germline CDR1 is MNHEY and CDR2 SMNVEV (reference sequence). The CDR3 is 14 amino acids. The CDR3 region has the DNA TGTGCCAGCAGACTGGGGAGGTCAGCCTACGAGCAGTACTTC. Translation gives CASRLGRSAYEQYF.

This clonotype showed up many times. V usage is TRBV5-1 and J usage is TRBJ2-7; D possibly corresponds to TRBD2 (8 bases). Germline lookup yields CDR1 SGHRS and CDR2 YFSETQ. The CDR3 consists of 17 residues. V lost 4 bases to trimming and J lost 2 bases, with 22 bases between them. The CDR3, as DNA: TGCGCCAGCAGCCCGGGAGGGGGCAGAATACTCCCCTACGAGCAGTACTTC. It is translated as CASSPGGGRILPYEQYF.

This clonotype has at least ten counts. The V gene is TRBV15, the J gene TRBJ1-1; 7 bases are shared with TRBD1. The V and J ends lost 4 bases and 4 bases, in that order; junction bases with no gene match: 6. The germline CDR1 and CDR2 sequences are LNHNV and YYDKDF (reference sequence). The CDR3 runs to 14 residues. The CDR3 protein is CATSTNRGPTEAFF. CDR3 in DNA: TGTGCCACCAGCACAAACAGGGGCCCCACTGAAGCTTTCTTT.